This entry is about one T cell receptor (beta chain). Antigen: not known. This entry comes from a study of T cell clusters in autoimmune cytopenias. Study-wide context: A median age of about 60 years and mean of approximately 55 years characterized healthy donor controls. Study conclusions and caveats: No experiment has yet validated the function of the T cell clusters defined in silico.

TRB was amplified by touch-down multiplex PCR, primer pools A and B combined. Each CDR3 protein gets one entry in TCRdb, which reprocessed the multiplex PCR reads and gives no DNA. The sample holds several thousand distinct CDR3 sequences. The CDR3 extends over 16 amino acids. Per germline, CDR1 SGHTA and CDR2 FQGNSA. TRB was amplified from roughly 250 ng of peripheral blood genomic DNA per sample. These same data were also listed under a study on T cell repertoires in aging, cancer and after chemotherapy. Per that study: The whole study produced a dataset of some 9 million TCR reads.

The rearrangement links TRBV7-2 to TRBJ2-7; TCRdb selects TRBD1, and the lack of DNA leaves this call unchecked. The source of this sequence is a human donor in good health. The sample taken for sequencing was peripheral blood. CDR3 sequence reads: CASSPRGGQDYGEQYF.